This record covers a single T cell receptor beta chain. In the authors' methods: Quantification of nucleated cells was approximated via reference gene primer amplification. TCRdb's table, derived via immunoSEQ multiplex PCR, lists solely in-frame clones and lacks some. V and J calls and clone size come straight from that table; D and trimming were deduced from the DNA. This table holds 300,000 to 400,000 clones, over 80% found once. The V end was cut by 3 bases, the J end by 6 bases, with 12 bases between. The CDR3 is 13 amino acids. From germline, CDR1 is MNHNS and CDR2 SASEGT. This sample stems from a study of blood T cell repertoires in COVID-19. Overall study: The origin of the acute and convalescent COVID-19 samples was the United States, Italy and Spain. Nucleic acid was either cDNA or gDNA, and it came from T cells, B-cell-depleted T cells, or PBMCs.

Patients at the Seattle site were enrolled during active infection and followed longitudinally. This sequence joins TRBV6-1 and TRBJ2-7; D remains ambiguous. Sequences were obtained from peripheral blood. This clonotype originated in a man aged 30-40 years with COVID-19, enrolled during active disease. The CDR3 here is CASSDGLESEQYF. The CDR3 DNA sequence: TGTGCCAGCAGTGATGGCTTGGAGTCCGAGCAGTACTTC.